The rows below give T cell receptor beta chains drawn from one sample of a study of T cells in Graves' hyperthyroidism and ophthalmopathy. Each CDR3 protein is one row after TCRdb ran MiXCR on the multiplex PCR reads. Here the sample spans 550,000 to 600,000 distinct CDR3 sequences, approximately 44% being singletons. Sequences were obtained from peripheral blood or thyroid tissue (not recorded which). These receptors originate from an adult woman with Graves' disease, either hyperthyroidism or ophthalmopathy (not recorded which). Each CDR3 is given with its conserved first and last residue. The D gene is left open where the match is weak. Clone size is stated in some rows and not others, as once, few, many or a class when expanded.

d_gene,j_gene,abundance,v_gene,CDR3nt,CDR3aa
.,TRBJ1-2,few,TRBV7-9,TGTGCCAGCAGCTCGACCGAGCCTGCCGAATATGGCTACACCTTC,CASSSTEPAEYGYTF
.,TRBJ1-4,few,TRBV7-8,TGTGCCAGCAGCCTTGAGGCGGAAAAACTGTTTTTT,CASSLEAEKLFF
TRBD2,TRBJ2-5,many,TRBV7-2,TGTGCCAGCAGCTACAGACTAGCGGAGAAAGAGACCCAGTACTTC,CASSYRLAEKETQYF
.,TRBJ1-6,.,TRBV7-9,TGTGCCAGCAGCCCGACGGCCAGGGGAAATTCACCCCTCCACTTT,CASSPTARGNSPLHF
TRBD2,TRBJ2-2,few,TRBV5-1,TGCGCCAGCAGCTTGTCTAGCGGGAGTGTCGCCGGGGAGCTGTTTTTT,CASSLSSGSVAGELFF
.,TRBJ1-5,many,TRBV6-5,TGTGCCAGCAGACACAACCGGAATCAGCCCCAGCATTTT,CASRHNRNQPQHF
TRBD1,TRBJ1-5,many,TRBV2,TGTGCCAGCACCGACAGGGGAAGGAATCAGCCCCAGCATTTT,CASTDRGRNQPQHF
TRBD1,TRBJ1-1,.,TRBV29-1,TGCAGCTCCGGGACAGCCGTAGGAGAAGCTTTCTTT,CSSGTAVGEAFF
.,TRBJ1-2,many,TRBV2,TGTGCCAGCAGTGAAGCTGAGGGAGGAATCTATGGCTACACCTTC,CASSEAEGGIYGYTF
.,TRBJ1-2,many,TRBV12-5,TGTGCTAGTGCCTCCTGGGGGGCGAACTATGGCTACACCTTC,CASASWGANYGYTF
.,TRBJ1-5,many,TRBV20-1,TGCAGTGCCCTGGTACGGGGGGCCAATCAGCCCCAGCATTTT,CSALVRGANQPQHF
.,TRBJ1-1,many,TRBV6-1,TGTGCCAGCAGTGAATGGAACGGGGATTCTGAAGCTTTCTTT,CASSEWNGDSEAFF
.,TRBJ2-5,.,TRBV9,TGTGCCAGCAGCGTCCCTAGTAACCAAGAGACCCAGTACTTC,CASSVPSNQETQYF
.,TRBJ1-6,few,TRBV6-6,TGTGCCAGCAGCCTTATAGGGGGGAATTCACCCCTCCACTTT,CASSLIGGNSPLHF
TRBD2,TRBJ2-7,.,TRBV2,TGTGCCAGCAGACCTAGCGGCTACGAGCAGTACTTC,CASRPSGYEQYF
TRBD1,TRBJ1-1,many,TRBV5-4,TGTGCCAGCAGCCTTCCCGGGACAGGGAAAACCTTCTCAGCTTTCTTT,CASSLPGTGKTFSAFF
TRBD1,TRBJ2-7,many,TRBV5-5,TGTGCCAGCAGCAGGACAGGGTCCCCCTACGAGCAGTACTTC,CASSRTGSPYEQYF
.,TRBJ2-7,.,TRBV25-1,TGTGCCAGCAGTGAAGGCGTCAGGGAGTACGAGCAGTACTTC,CASSEGVREYEQYF
.,TRBJ2-5,many,TRBV6-5,TGTGCCAGCAGTACGACAGACCAAGAGACCCAGTACTTC,CASSTTDQETQYF
.,TRBJ2-5,many,TRBV5-1,TGCGCCAGCAGCTCGCTCGGTGAGGCCTCAGAGACCCAGTACTTC,CASSSLGEASETQYF
TRBD2,TRBJ2-5,.,TRBV20-1,TGCAGTGCTAGAGAGGGGGGGTGGACCCAGTACTTC,CSAREGGWTQYF
.,TRBJ1-5,many,TRBV5-5,TGTGCCAGCAGCTTGGAAGAGTATAGCAATCAGCCCCAGCATTTT,CASSLEEYSNQPQHF
.,TRBJ2-7,many,TRBV2,TGTGCCAGCAGTGCCCGACTTCAAAACGAGCAGTACTTC,CASSARLQNEQYF
.,TRBJ1-1,.,TRBV9,TGTGCCAGCAGCGTAGACGGGGGTATTGCTGAAGCTTTCTTT,CASSVDGGIAEAFF
TRBD1,TRBJ1-2,many,TRBV29-1,TGCAGCGTTGATTCAGGGGGCTATGGCTACACCTTC,CSVDSGGYGYTF
.,TRBJ1-5,many,TRBV4-1,TGCGCCAGCAGCACAACGACCAGACGCGGGAGCAATCAGCCCCAGCATTTT,CASSTTTRRGSNQPQHF
.,TRBJ1-1,.,TRBV5-6,TGTGCCAGCAGCTATCCGCCTAGGCGGTTCGGTGAAGCTTTCTTT,CASSYPPRRFGEAFF
.,TRBJ2-6,many,TRBV14,TGTGCCAGCAGCCATCGACAGGTTGGTGGGGCCAACGTCCTGACTTTC,CASSHRQVGGANVLTF
.,TRBJ2-7,.,TRBV5-1,TGCGCCACACTGACGAGCTCCTACGAGCAGTACTTC,CATLTSSYEQYF
.,TRBJ2-7,.,TRBV7-2,TGTGCCAGCAGCTTAGGTCCAGGGACGAGCTACGAGCAGTACTTC,CASSLGPGTSYEQYF
TRBD2,TRBJ2-7,.,TRBV7-2,TGTGCCAGCAGCTCGTATACTAGCGGGAGTCGTGGCGAGCAGTACTTC,CASSSYTSGSRGEQYF
TRBD1,TRBJ1-1,few,TRBV30,TGTGCCTGGCGGACAGGGGGCGGGGGGTTCACTGAAGCTTTCTTT,CAWRTGGGGFTEAFF
TRBD1,TRBJ1-1,few,TRBV5-1,TGCGCCAGCAGCTGGGACAGGGGCCCCACTGAAGCTTTCTTT,CASSWDRGPTEAFF
TRBD1,TRBJ2-6,.,TRBV2,TGTGCCGGACACGGGACAGTCAACGTCCTGACTTTC,CAGHGTVNVLTF
.,TRBJ2-5,few,TRBV7-2,TGTGCCAGCAGCTTAGCGGGAGGTCACCAAGAGACCCAGTACTTC,CASSLAGGHQETQYF
TRBD1,TRBJ1-2,many,TRBV5-6,TGTGCCAGCAGCTTAGGGGGCGTAGAGGGCTACACCTTC,CASSLGGVEGYTF
.,TRBJ1-4,.,TRBV9,TGTGCCAGCAGCGTTGTGGGCGATGGAGAAAAACTGTTTTTT,CASSVVGDGEKLFF
.,TRBJ1-1,.,TRBV11-2,TGTGCCAGCAGCTTATCCTTCCGAACTGAAGCTTTCTTT,CASSLSFRTEAFF
.,TRBJ1-5,.,TRBV6-1,TGTGCCAGCAGTCCCCTCTTAGTGTCCGATCAGCCCCAGCATTTT,CASSPLLVSDQPQHF
.,TRBJ1-1,.,TRBV5-1,TGCGCCAGCAGCCTCCCGCCGAACACTGAAGCTTTCTTT,CASSLPPNTEAFF
TRBD2,TRBJ2-7,.,TRBV2,TGTGCCAGCAGTGAGCTCGACTTTACGACTAGCGGGAATCGGTTTGAGCAGTACTTC,CASSELDFTTSGNRFEQYF
.,TRBJ2-5,.,TRBV19,TGTGCCAGCCGGTCCCTAGGCCAAGAGACCCAGTACTTC,CASRSLGQETQYF